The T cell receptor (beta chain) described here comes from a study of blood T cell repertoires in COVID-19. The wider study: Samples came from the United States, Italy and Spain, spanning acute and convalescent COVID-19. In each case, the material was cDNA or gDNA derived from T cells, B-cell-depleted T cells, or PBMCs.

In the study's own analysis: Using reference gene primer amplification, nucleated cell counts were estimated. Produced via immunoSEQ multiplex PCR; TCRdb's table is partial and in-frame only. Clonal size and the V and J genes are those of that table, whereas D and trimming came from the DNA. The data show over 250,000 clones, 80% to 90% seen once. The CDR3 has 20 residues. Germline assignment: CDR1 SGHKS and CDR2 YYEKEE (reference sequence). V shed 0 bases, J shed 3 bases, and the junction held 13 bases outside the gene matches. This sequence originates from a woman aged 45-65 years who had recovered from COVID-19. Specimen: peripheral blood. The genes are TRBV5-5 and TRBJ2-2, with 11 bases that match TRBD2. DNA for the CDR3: TGTGCCAGCAGCTTGGGGGTTTTAGCGGGAGGGCGTAGGGACACCGGGGAGCTGTTTTTT. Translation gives CASSLGVLAGGRRDTGELFF. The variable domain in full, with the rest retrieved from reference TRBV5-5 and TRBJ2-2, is DAGVTQSPTHLIKTRGQQVTLRCSPISGHKSVSWYQQVLGQGPQFIFQYYEKEERGRGNFPDRFSARQFPNYSSELNVNALLLGDSALYLCASSLGVLAGGRRDTGELFFGEGSRLTVL.